This T cell receptor beta chain was sequenced during a study of cytomegalovirus exposure and HLA in healthy donors (dated by TCRdb to about 2017). Turning to the overall study: According to a later analysis, one platform produced both the 110 or so validation repertoires and the 550 to 800 repertoires of the first cohort. The study was designed to test whether signatures of past pathogen exposure could be identified by cataloging public T cell receptors. A separate validation cohort of approximately 120 different subjects was used in addition to the roughly 720-subject first cohort. The study combined high-throughput TCR immunosequencing, statistical association of individual TCRs with disease status, and machine learning to predict cytomegalovirus infection status.

Study-wide conclusions, independent of this receptor: According to the authors, the approach could potentially be generalized to other disease states and immunological phenotypes. The validation cohort had no HLA typing available for a later analysis, so co-occurrence within that cohort was assessed over all 120 or so repertoires. In vitro tests confirmed that three of the cytomegalovirus-associated TCR beta chains recognize cytomegalovirus antigens. Most TCR sequences were seen in very few donors, while some public TCRs were found in many individuals. The classifier was reported to diagnose cytomegalovirus status with high specificity and sensitivity in both the original cohort and the validation cohort. In the study, roughly 160 TCR beta chains were listed as associated with cytomegalovirus. Of the cluster scores, roughly 95% were above 0 in a later analysis, which found that TCRs clustered in the first cohort also tended to co-occur in the approximately 120 validation repertoires.

Comment on this clone: No antigen is known for it. No base-level quality is on record; no much larger clone is a single base apart.

The donors belonged to the validation cohort of about 130 subjects, which was separate from the roughly 670-subject first cohort. The library came from the immunoSEQ multiplex PCR assay. The authors' analysis ran thus. A statistical classification framework was built to diagnose cytomegalovirus status from the catalog of TCR beta chain sequences. TCRdb mirrors the immuneACCESS table, restricted to in-frame sequences. Some clones are absent from its copies; in checked studies, under half trace to an unresolved V gene, and the reason for the others is unknown. That table is the source of V, J and clone size, and D and trimming were worked out from the DNA. A total of about 110,000 clones appear in this sample, roughly 86% of them only once. 2% to 2.5% of the sample goes to the ten largest clones. From cysteine to phenylalanine, the CDR3 is 15 amino acids long. Of the read, only the CDR3 DNA is kept; its 45 bases are in frame from base 1. CDR1 and CDR2, looked up from the germline V gene (reference sequence), are GTSNPN and SVGIG. V and J are truncated by 2 bases and 3 bases respectively, leaving an intervening sequence of 17 bases.

This receptor chain uses TRBV30 and TRBJ2-7, with TRBD2 perhaps the D gene, on 6 matching bases. The sequencing input was PBMCs. The TCR sequence derives from a young woman in good health and CMV-seronegative. The CDR3 has the sequence CAWSWASGENYEQYF. The bases are TGTGCCTGGAGTTGGGCCTCGGGGGAGAACTACGAGCAGTACTTC.